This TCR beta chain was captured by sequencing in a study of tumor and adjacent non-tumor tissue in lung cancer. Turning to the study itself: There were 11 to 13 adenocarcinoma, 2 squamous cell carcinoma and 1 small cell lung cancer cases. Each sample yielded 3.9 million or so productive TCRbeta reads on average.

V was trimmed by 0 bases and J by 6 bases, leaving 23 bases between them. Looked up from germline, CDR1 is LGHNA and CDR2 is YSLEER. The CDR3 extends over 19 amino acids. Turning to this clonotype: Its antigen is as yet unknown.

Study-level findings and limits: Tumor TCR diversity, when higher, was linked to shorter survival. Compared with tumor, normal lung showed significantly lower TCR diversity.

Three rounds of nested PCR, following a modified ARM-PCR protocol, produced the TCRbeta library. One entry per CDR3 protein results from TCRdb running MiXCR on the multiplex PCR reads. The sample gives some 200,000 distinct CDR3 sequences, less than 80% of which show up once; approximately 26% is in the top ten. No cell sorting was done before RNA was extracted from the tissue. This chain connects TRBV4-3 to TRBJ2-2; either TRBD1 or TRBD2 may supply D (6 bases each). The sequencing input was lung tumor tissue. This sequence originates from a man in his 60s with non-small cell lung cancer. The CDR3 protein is CASSQEGTGALRGAGELFF. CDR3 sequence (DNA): TGCGCCAGCAGCCAAGAGGGGACGGGGGCGCTGAGGGGGGCCGGGGAGCTGTTTTTT.